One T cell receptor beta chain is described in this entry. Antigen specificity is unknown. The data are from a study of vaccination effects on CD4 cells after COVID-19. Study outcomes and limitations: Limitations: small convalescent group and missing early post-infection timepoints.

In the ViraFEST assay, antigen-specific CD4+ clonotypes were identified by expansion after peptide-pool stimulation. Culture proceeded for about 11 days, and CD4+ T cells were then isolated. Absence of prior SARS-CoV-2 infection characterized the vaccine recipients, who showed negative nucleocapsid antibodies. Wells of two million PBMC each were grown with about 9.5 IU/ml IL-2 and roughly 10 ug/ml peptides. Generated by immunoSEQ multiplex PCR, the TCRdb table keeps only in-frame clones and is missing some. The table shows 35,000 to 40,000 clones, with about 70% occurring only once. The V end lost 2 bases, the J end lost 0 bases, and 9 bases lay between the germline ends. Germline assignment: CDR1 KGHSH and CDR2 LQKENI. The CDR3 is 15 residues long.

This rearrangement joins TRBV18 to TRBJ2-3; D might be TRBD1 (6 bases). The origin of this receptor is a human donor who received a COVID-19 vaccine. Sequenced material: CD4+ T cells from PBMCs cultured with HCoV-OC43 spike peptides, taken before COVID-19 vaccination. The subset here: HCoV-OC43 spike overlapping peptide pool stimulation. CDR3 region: CASSPNRDSTDTQYF. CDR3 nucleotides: TGTGCCAGCTCACCAAACAGGGACAGCACAGATACGCAGTATTTT.